This TCR beta chain derives from a study of response to subunit inactivated influenza vaccine. General study results and limits: Authors suggested each seasonal influenza vaccination recruits few new T cells.

TCRdb re-called the RT-PCR reads with MiXCR, one entry per CDR3 protein. The repertoire holds approximately 520,000 distinct CDR3 sequences, about 25% seen once, with 1.9% in the top ten. In the case of this clonotype: Antigen specificity is unknown.

The sequencing here drew on CD4+ T cells sorted from PBMCs, taken around 5 days after vaccination. The source of this sequence is a man aged 50-59 years who received an inactivated influenza vaccine.

This chain's CDR3 is CAISGVHRSYGYTF. The CDR3 bases are TGTGCCATCAGTGGGGTTCACAGAAGCTATGGCTACACCTTC. The chain recombines TRBV10-3 with TRBJ1-2; D not certain. Per the germline V gene, CDR1 is ENHRY and CDR2 is SYGVKD. V lost 4 bases and J 4 bases, leaving 13 bases between the germline ends. The CDR3 is 14 amino acids.